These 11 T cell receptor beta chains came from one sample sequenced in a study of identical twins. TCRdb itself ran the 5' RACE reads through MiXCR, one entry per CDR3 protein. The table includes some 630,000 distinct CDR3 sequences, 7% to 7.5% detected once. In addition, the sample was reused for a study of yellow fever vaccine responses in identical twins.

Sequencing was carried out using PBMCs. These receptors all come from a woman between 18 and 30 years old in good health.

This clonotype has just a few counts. For the CDR3, the DNA is TGTGCCAGCAGCCAACTTGCGGGGTGGTATGATGGCTACACCTTC. This encodes CASSQLAGWYDGYTF. The chain is built from TRBV14 and TRBJ1-2; D is ambiguous. Trimming stripped 2 bases from V and 6 bases from J, with 16 bases between. The CDR3 contains 15 residues. Germline values: CDR1 SGHDN, CDR2 FVKESK.

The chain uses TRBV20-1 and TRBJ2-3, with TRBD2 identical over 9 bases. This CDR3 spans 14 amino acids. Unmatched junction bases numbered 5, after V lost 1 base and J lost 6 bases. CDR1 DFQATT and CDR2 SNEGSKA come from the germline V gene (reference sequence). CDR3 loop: CSARGSGGSDTQYF. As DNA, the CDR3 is TGCAGTGCTAGAGGGAGCGGGGGGTCGGATACGCAGTATTTT.

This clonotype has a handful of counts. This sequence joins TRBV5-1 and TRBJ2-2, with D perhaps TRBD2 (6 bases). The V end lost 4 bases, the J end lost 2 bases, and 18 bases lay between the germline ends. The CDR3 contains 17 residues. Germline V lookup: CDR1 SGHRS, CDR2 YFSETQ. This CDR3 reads CASSQRLLSGNTGELFF. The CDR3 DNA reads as TGCGCCAGCAGCCAAAGGTTGCTTAGCGGCAACACCGGGGAGCTGTTTTTT.

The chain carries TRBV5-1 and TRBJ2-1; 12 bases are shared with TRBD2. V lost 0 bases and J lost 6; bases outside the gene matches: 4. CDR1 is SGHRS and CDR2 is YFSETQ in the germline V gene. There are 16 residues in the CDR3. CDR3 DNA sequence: TGCGCCAGCAGCTTGGGGGCTAGCGGGAGGGCCAATGAGCAGTTCTTC. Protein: CASSLGASGRANEQFF.

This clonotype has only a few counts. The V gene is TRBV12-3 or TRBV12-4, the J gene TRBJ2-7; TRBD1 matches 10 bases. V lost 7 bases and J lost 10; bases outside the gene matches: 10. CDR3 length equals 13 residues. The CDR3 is CASTPGQGVYQYF. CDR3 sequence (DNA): TGTGCCAGCACCCCTGGACAGGGGGTCTATCAGTACTTC.

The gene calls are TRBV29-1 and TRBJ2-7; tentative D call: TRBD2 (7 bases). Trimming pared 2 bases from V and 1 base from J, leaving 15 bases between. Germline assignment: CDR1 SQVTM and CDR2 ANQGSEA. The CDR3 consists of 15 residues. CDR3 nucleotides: TGCAGCGTTGAACATGGCAGGGGAGGGTCCTACGAGCAGTACTTC. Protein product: CSVEHGRGGSYEQYF.

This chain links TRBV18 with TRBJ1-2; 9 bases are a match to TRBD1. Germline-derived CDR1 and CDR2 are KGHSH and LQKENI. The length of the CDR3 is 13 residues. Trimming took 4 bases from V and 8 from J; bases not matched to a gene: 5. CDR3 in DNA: TGTGCCAGCTCACAACAGGGGGCTGAAGGCTACACCTTC. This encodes CASSQQGAEGYTF.

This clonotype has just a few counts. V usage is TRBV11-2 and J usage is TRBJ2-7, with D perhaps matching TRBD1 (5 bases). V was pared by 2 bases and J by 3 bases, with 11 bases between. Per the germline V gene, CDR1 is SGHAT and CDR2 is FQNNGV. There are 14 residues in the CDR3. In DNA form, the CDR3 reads TGTGCCAGCAGCTTACTGACAGCCCTCTACGAGCAGTACTTC. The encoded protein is CASSLLTALYEQYF.

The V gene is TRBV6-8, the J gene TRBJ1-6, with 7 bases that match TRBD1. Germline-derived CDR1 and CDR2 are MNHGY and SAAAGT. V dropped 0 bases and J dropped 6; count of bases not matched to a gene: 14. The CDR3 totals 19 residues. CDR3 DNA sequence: TGTGCCAGCAGTTACTCGAGAGGGGGCGGATGTCGGGGTAATTCACCCCTCCACTTT. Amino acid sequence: CASSYSRGGGCRGNSPLHF.

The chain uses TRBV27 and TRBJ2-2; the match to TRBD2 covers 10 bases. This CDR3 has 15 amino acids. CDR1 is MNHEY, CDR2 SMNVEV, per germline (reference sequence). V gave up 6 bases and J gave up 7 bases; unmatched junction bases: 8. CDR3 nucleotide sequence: TGTGCCAGCAGACTAGCGGGGATAGTTGTCGGGGAGCTGTTTTTT. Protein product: CASRLAGIVVGELFF.

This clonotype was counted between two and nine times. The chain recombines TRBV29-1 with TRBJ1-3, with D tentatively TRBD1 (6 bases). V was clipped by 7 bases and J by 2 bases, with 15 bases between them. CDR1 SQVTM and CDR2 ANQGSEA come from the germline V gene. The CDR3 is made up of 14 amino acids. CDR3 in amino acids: CSAGGQFPGNTIYF. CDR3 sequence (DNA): TGCAGCGCGGGAGGACAGTTCCCTGGAAACACCATATATTTT.